A selection of T cell receptor beta chains follows, all from one sample in a study of response to subunit inactivated influenza vaccine. One entry per CDR3 protein, called by TCRdb with MiXCR from the RT-PCR reads. This sample has roughly 500,000 distinct CDR3 sequences, with about 25% found just once. The sequenced sample was CD4+ T cells sorted from PBMCs, obtained more than 4 days after vaccination. The receptors were gathered from a man aged 50 or older who received an inactivated influenza vaccine. Each CDR3 is given with its conserved first and last residue. Fields, in order: V gene, J gene, D gene, clone size, CDR3 DNA, CDR3 protein. D genes are given only for firm matches. Size tells how often a clone was seen (once, few, many) or the class of an expanded clone, and some rows leave it out.

>TRBV5-1|TRBJ2-1|-|-
TGCGCCAGCAGCTTCAACGGGGGGCAGGGTGAGCAGTTCTTC
CASSFNGGQGEQFF
>TRBV20-1|TRBJ2-2|-|few
TGCAGTGCTAGAGCGGGACCCCTTACCGGGGAGCTGTTTTTT
CSARAGPLTGELFF
>TRBV5-1|TRBJ2-3|TRBD1|few
TGCGCCAGCAGCTTGGGGGACAGCGTGGCAGATACGCAGTATTTT
CASSLGDSVADTQYF
>TRBV4-3|TRBJ1-4|-|-
TGCGCCAGCAGCCGCGGTGGGGGAAATGAAAAACTGTTTTTT
CASSRGGGNEKLFF
>TRBV19|TRBJ1-1|-|few
TGTGCCAGTAGCATAAACAGGGCCGGGGGCACTGAAGCTTTCTTT
CASSINRAGGTEAFF
>TRBV4-3|TRBJ2-3|TRBD2|few
TGCGCCAGCAGCAGACAGTCCATAGCGGGGGGGCGCACAGATACGCAGTATTTT
CASSRQSIAGGRTDTQYF
>TRBV20-1|TRBJ1-1|-|-
TGCAGTGCAAGGTTGGGACAAGCGAACACTGAAGCTTTCTTT
CSARLGQANTEAFF
>TRBV5-5|TRBJ2-7|-|few
TGTGCCAGCAGCTTGACACAGTCCTACGAGCAGTACTTC
CASSLTQSYEQYF
>TRBV15|TRBJ2-1|-|-
TGTGCCACCAGCAGAGATCCAGGGGAAGGTCCGTGGCAGTTCTTC
CATSRDPGEGPWQFF
>TRBV5-6|TRBJ1-5|-|few
TGTGCCAGCAGTTCGGCCAGGGTCAATCAGCCCCAGCATTTT
CASSSARVNQPQHF
>TRBV10-3|TRBJ2-1|-|-
TGTGCCATCAGTGAGTCGATACAGGCAAGCTCCTACAATGAGCAGTTCTTC
CAISESIQASSYNEQFF
>TRBV11-2|TRBJ2-5|-|few
TGTGCCAGCAGCTTAGATCTTTTAGGGGAAGAGACCCAGTACTTC
CASSLDLLGEETQYF
>TRBV5-1|TRBJ2-1|TRBD1|-
TGTGCTAGCAGCTTAGCACAGGGGACCTACAATGAGCAGTTCTTC
CASSLAQGTYNEQFF
>TRBV3-1|TRBJ1-1|-|-
TGTGCCAGCAGCCAAGTAGGAAGTACTGAAGCTTTCTTT
CASSQVGSTEAFF
>TRBV30|TRBJ2-1|-|-
TGTGCCTGGAACCCCCCAGGCGGTGCCCAGTTCTTC
CAWNPPGGAQFF
>TRBV18|TRBJ2-1|-|-
TGTGCCAGCTCACCAGCCCGACAGGCTGGGGGCTACAATGAGCAGTTCTTC
CASSPARQAGGYNEQFF